These 18 T cell receptor beta chains were sequenced from one sample in a study of blood T cells in healthy people across ages. Alongside a J-beta primer mix, a sample-barcoded 5' primer served in a second PCR lasting about 6 to 11 cycles. TCRdb itself ran the 5' RACE reads through MiXCR, one entry per CDR3 protein. The repertoire holds just under 750,000 distinct CDR3 sequences, with approximately 22% as singletons. The source material was blood. The receptors stem from a man aged 70 or older in good health.

This rearrangement joins TRBV20-1 to TRBJ2-7; 10 bases fit TRBD2. Trimming cost V 0 bases and J 2 bases; bases outside gene matches: 4. This CDR3 is 15 amino acids long. The germline CDR1 and CDR2 sequences are DFQATT and SNEGSKA (reference sequence). The CDR3 region is CSAREGLAGAYEQYF. Written as DNA, the CDR3 is TGCAGTGCTAGAGAAGGGCTAGCGGGGGCCTACGAGCAGTACTTC.

This clonotype was detected many times. The chain recombines TRBV4-3 with TRBJ2-4; 8 nucleotides agree with TRBD1. V lost 3 bases, J lost 7 bases, and 5 bases stayed unmatched. The CDR3 is made up of 14 amino acids. CDR1 is LGHNA and CDR2 is YSLEER in the germline V gene. Here the CDR3 DNA reads TGCGCCAGCAGCCAGGCCCACAGGGGGAACATTCAGTACTTC. Residues: CASSQAHRGNIQYF.

This clonotype occurred a few times. This rearrangement joins TRBV20-1 to TRBJ2-5, with 11 bases that match TRBD2. J was trimmed by 5 bases and V by 1 base; bases with no gene match: 6. The length of the CDR3 is 15 residues. Germline V gene data show CDR1 as DFQATT and CDR2 as SNEGSKA (reference sequence). The CDR3 region has the DNA TGCAGTGCTAGAGTCCCTAGCGGGGGGAAGGAGACCCAGTACTTC. Its translation is CSARVPSGGKETQYF.

The chain carries TRBV7-9 and TRBJ1-2, with 9 nucleotides matching TRBD1. The CDR3 runs to 16 residues. The germline V gene encodes CDR1 SEHNR and CDR2 FQNEAQ (reference sequence). Trimming cost V 5 bases and J 5 bases; bases outside gene matches: 12. CDR3 sequence (DNA): TGTGCCAGCAGCACAGCACCGGGACAGGGCCTATATGGCTACACCTTC. It encodes CASSTAPGQGLYGYTF.

This sequence joins TRBV7-2 and TRBJ2-3, with TRBD2 as a possible D gene (6 bases). Germline V lookup: CDR1 SGHTA, CDR2 FQGNSA. The CDR3 spans 15 residues. Trimming removed 1 base from V and 2 bases from J, with 10 bases in between. The CDR3 sequence is CASSLGPSVTDTQYF. CDR3 nucleotide sequence: TGTGCCAGCAGCTTAGGGCCTAGCGTCACAGATACGCAGTATTTT.

This clonotype was seen ten or more times. V is TRBV5-1 and J is TRBJ2-4; no firm D call. This CDR3 contains 14 residues. With 3 bases removed from V and 5 bases from J, the gap between germline ends came to 12 bases. CDR1 is SGHRS and CDR2 is YFSETQ in the germline V gene. The CDR3 coding sequence is TGCGCCAGCAGCTCCTGGACCTTGGAAAACATTCAGTACTTC. Its translation is CASSSWTLENIQYF. Combining the CDR3 with reference TRBV5-1 and TRBJ2-4 gives the whole variable domain KAGVTQTPRYLIKTRGQQVTLSCSPISGHRSVSWYQQTPGQGLQFLFEYFSETQRNKGNFPGRFSGRQFSNSRSEMNVSTLELGDSALYLCASSSWTLENIQYFGAGTRLSVL.

This clonotype showed up just a few times. The rearrangement uses TRBV20-1 and TRBJ1-1, with D unclear. The CDR3 covers 14 residues. Germline CDR1 reads DFQATT; CDR2 reads SNEGSKA (reference sequence). The V and J ends lost 3 bases and 11 bases respectively, with 22 bases between them. Here the CDR3 reads CSASRIKAAIGAFF. For the CDR3, the DNA is TGCAGTGCTAGCAGAATAAAAGCCGCGATCGGGGCTTTCTTT.

The DNA of the CDR3 is TGTGCCAGCAGTGTGCCAGGGGGCGCGAGCAAAAACATTCAGTACTTC. This codes for CASSVPGGASKNIQYF. This chain links TRBV2 with TRBJ2-4; 8 bases are shared with TRBD1. In germline, CDR1 is SNHLY, CDR2 FYNNEI. This CDR3 is 16 amino acids long. The trim removed 4 bases at V and 3 bases at J, leaving 8 bases unmatched.

V usage is TRBV7-9 and J usage is TRBJ2-1, with unresolved D. The germline V gene has CDR1 SEHNR and CDR2 FQNEAQ (reference sequence). Trimming left V 9 bases short and J 0 bases short, with 12 bases between. The CDR3 has 14 residues. The chain's CDR3 is CASLGWSSYNEQFF. DNA for the CDR3: TGTGCCAGTCTGGGTTGGAGCTCCTACAATGAGCAGTTCTTC.

V usage is TRBV29-1 and J usage is TRBJ2-2; D uncertain. Germline V lookup: CDR1 SQVTM, CDR2 ANQGSEA. CDR3 size: 14 residues. Between the trimmed V and J ends, which lost 1 base and 1 base, there was a span of 7 bases. In nucleotides, the CDR3 is TGCAGCGTTGAAGGTGCAGGGAACACCGGGGAGCTGTTTTTT. It specifies CSVEGAGNTGELFF.

V is TRBV6-2 or TRBV6-3 and J is TRBJ1-5; D not resolved. V was pared by 4 bases and J by 0 bases, with 13 bases between. The CDR3 has 16 amino acids. Germline V lookup: CDR1 MNHEY, CDR2 SVGEGT. CDR3 sequence: CASSSNLVYSNQPQHF. The CDR3 nucleotides read TGTGCCAGCAGTTCCAACCTCGTGTATAGCAATCAGCCCCAGCATTTT.

Comment on this clonotype: The final CDR3 position lacks the conserved phenylalanine or tryptophan, pointing to a likely read error. V gene TRBV12-3 or TRBV12-4 combines with J gene TRBJ2-7; the D is unclear. This CDR3 is built from 13 residues. The germline V and J ends were trimmed by 7 bases and 5 bases, with 15 bases remaining between them. The CDR3 loop is CASTRVSADEQYS. The CDR3 bases are TGTGCCAGCACCAGAGTGAGCGCCGACGAGCAGTACTCC.

Turning to this clonotype: The junction differs from germline at one of its ends, possibly a read error. The chain is built from TRBV12-3 or TRBV12-4 and TRBJ2-1, with TRBD2 matching over 8 bases. The CDR3 extends over 17 amino acids. The chain's CDR3 is CASSLIHFSGIFNERFF. DNA of the CDR3: TGTGCCAGCAGTTTAATACATTTTAGCGGGATATTCAATGAGCGGTTCTTC.

CDR3 amino acids: CASRISRAGVVEQFF. The CDR3 region has the DNA TGTGCCAGCAGAATCTCCAGGGCCGGGGTAGTTGAGCAGTTCTTC. The chain uses TRBV28 and TRBJ2-1; D is tentatively TRBD1 or TRBD2 (5 bases each). The germline CDR1 and CDR2 sequences are MDHEN and SYDVKM. The length of the CDR3 is 15 residues. Trimming removed 6 bases at V and 9 bases at J, with 21 bases between.

This clonotype appeared many times. One junction end disagrees with the germline gene, perhaps due to a read error. The chain uses TRBV5-1 and TRBJ2-5; D remains unclear. The CDR3 covers 12 residues. The germline V gene has CDR1 SGHRS and CDR2 YFSETQ. CDR3 coding DNA: TGTGCCAGCAGCTTATCCCAAGAGACCCAGTACTTC. Translation gives CASSLSQETQYF.

This clonotype was observed a few times. The chain recombines TRBV6-6 with TRBJ2-1; 7 bases agree with TRBD1. The better agreement between TRBJ2-7 and the DNA end casts doubt on the J call. Germline V gives CDR1 MNHNY, CDR2 SVGAGI (reference sequence). The length of the CDR3 is 14 residues. In nucleotides, the CDR3 is TGTGCCAGCAGCAACCCCGACAGGGTTCACGAGCAGTACTTC. Protein: CASSNPDRVHEQYF.

The rearrangement uses TRBV7-8 and TRBJ2-5, with D possibly matching TRBD2 (6 bases). The CDR3 extends over 16 amino acids. With 1 base removed from V and 2 bases from J, the gap between germline ends came to 14 bases. Germline values: CDR1 SGHVS, CDR2 FQNEAQ. This CDR3 is CASSLGVSGTQETQYF. Written as DNA, the CDR3 is TGTGCCAGCAGCTTAGGAGTTAGCGGTACACAAGAGACCCAGTACTTC.

This clonotype has only a few counts. The rearrangement links TRBV9 to TRBJ2-5; D is unresolved. The CDR3 contains 15 residues. Trimming took off 0 bases at V and 1 base at J, with 10 bases between the two ends. Germline V lookup: CDR1 SGDLS, CDR2 YYNGEE. The CDR3 bases are TGTGCCAGCAGCGTAGGTGGCAGGACCCAAGAGACCCAGTACTTC. Translated, it gives CASSVGGRTQETQYF.